The clone carrying this T cell receptor (beta chain) was picked up one time. This CDR3 region has 14 residues. The germline V and J ends were trimmed by 4 bases and 5 bases, with 15 bases remaining between them. Germline lookup yields CDR1 SGHDT and CDR2 YYEEEE. In the study's own analysis: Scientists estimated how many nucleated cells there were by amplifying reference gene primers. Sequencing used immunoSEQ multiplex PCR; TCRdb keeps in-frame clones, though not all of them. The V and J calls and clone size were taken over from that table, and D and trimming were inferred from the DNA. Found here are 130,000 or so clones, about four fifths of them singletons; the top ten hold roughly 13%. This entry is derived from a study of blood T cell repertoires in COVID-19. Study details: The samples span acute and convalescent COVID-19 from the United States, Italy and Spain. T cells, B-cell-depleted T cells, or PBMCs provided the cDNA or gDNA that served as material.

Input material: peripheral blood. This clonotype originated in a human donor in a cohort sampled during active COVID-19. This chain uses TRBV5-6 with TRBJ1-2; D is unclear. This chain's CDR3 is CASSRESEWYGYTF. The CDR3 DNA follows: TGTGCCAGCAGCCGGGAGAGCGAGTGGTATGGCTACACCTTC. Filled out from reference TRBV5-6 and TRBJ1-2, the complete variable domain reads DAGVTQSPTHLIKTRGQQVTLRCSPKSGHDTVSWYQQALGQGPQFIFQYYEEEERQRGNFPDRFSGHQFPNYSSELNVNALLLGDSALYLCASSRESEWYGYTFGSGTRLTVV.